This T cell receptor beta chain derives from a study of control samples from healthy donors and cancer patients. The CDR3 has 11 residues. V lost 6 bases, J lost 10 bases, and 11 bases lay in between. Germline values: CDR1 SGHRS, CDR2 YFSETQ. Libraries were prepared by immunoSEQ multiplex PCR; TCRdb keeps only in-frame clonotypes and omits some of them. The sample shows roughly 200,000 clones, roughly 94% of them seen only once. The origin of this receptor is a man aged 50-59 years in good health. Input material: blood. The V call is TRBV5-1, the J call TRBJ2-1; no definite D call. CDR3 nucleotides: TGCGCCAGCACCTCTTATGGGGAGCAGTTCTTC. The encoded protein is CASTSYGEQFF. The variable domain in full, with the rest retrieved from reference TRBV5-1 and TRBJ2-1, is KAGVTQTPRYLIKTRGQQVTLSCSPISGHRSVSWYQQTPGQGLQFLFEYFSETQRNKGNFPGRFSGRQFSNSRSEMNVSTLELGDSALYLCASTSYGEQFFGPGTRLTVL.